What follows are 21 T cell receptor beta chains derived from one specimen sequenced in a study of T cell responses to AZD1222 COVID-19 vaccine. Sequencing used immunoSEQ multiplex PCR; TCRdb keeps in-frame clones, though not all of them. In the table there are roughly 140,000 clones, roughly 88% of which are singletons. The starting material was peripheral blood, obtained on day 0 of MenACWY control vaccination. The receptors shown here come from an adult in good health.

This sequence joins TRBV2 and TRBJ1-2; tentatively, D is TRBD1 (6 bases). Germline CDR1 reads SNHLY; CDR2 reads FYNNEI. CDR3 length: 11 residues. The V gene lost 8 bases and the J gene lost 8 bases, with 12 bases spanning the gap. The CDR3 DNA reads TGTGCCAGCCAGGGACACCTCGGCTACACCTTC. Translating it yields CASQGHLGYTF.

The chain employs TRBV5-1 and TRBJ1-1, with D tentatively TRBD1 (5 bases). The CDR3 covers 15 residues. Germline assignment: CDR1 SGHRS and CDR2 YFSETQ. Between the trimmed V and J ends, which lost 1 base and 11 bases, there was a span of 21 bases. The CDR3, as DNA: TGCGCCAGCAGCTTGTTCGTGGACAATCTCGAATCGGCTTTCTTT. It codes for CASSLFVDNLESAFF. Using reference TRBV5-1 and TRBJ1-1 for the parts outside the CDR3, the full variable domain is KAGVTQTPRYLIKTRGQQVTLSCSPISGHRSVSWYQQTPGQGLQFLFEYFSETQRNKGNFPGRFSGRQFSNSRSEMNVSTLELGDSALYLCASSLFVDNLESAFFGQGTRLTVV.

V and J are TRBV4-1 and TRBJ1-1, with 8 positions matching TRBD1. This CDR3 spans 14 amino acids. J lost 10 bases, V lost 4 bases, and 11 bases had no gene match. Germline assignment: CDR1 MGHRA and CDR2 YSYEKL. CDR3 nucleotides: TGCGCCAGCAGCCGCCGAATGGACAGGGAACGAGCTTTCTTT. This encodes CASSRRMDRERAFF.

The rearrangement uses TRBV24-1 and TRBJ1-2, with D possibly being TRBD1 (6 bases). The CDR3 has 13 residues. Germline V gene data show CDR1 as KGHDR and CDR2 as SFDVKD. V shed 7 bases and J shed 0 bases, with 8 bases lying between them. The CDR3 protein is CATSRGANYGYTF. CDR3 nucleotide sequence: TGTGCCACCAGCAGGGGAGCTAACTATGGCTACACCTTC.

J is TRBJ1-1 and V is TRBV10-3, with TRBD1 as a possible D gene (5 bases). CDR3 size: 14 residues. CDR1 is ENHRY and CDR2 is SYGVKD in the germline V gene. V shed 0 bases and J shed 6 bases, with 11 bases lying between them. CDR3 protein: CAISESQGEAEAFF. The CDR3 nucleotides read TGTGCCATCAGTGAGTCGCAGGGCGAGGCTGAAGCTTTCTTT.

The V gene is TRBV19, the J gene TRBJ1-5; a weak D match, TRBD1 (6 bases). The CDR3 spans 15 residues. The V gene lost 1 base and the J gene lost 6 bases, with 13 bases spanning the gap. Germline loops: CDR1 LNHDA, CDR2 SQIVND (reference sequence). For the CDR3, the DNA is TGTGCCAGTAGTATAGGAGGGGGTAGAGGTCAGCCCCAGCATTTT. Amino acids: CASSIGGGRGQPQHF.

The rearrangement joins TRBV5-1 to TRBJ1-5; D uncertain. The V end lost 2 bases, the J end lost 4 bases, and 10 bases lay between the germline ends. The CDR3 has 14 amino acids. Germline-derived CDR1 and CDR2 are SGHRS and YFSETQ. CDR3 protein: CASSFGLGNQPQHF. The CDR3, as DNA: TGCGCCAGCAGCTTCGGGTTAGGTAATCAGCCCCAGCATTTT.

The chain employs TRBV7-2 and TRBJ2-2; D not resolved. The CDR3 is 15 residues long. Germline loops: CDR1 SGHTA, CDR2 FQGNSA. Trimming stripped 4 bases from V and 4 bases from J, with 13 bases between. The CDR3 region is CASSSRASGTGELFF. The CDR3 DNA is TGTGCCAGCAGCTCCCGGGCCTCGGGCACCGGGGAGCTGTTTTTT. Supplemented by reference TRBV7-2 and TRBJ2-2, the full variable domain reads GAGVSQSPSNKVTEKGKDVELRCDPISGHTALYWYRQSLGQGLEFLIYFQGNSAPDKSGLPSDRFSAERTGGSVSTLTIQRTQQEDSAVYLCASSSRASGTGELFFGEGSRLTVL.

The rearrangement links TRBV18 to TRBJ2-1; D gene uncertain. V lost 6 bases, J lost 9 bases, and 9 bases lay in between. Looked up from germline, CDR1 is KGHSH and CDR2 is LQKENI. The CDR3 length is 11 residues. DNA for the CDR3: TGTGCCAGCTCTCAAAGAGTTGAGCAGTTCTTC. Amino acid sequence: CASSQRVEQFF.

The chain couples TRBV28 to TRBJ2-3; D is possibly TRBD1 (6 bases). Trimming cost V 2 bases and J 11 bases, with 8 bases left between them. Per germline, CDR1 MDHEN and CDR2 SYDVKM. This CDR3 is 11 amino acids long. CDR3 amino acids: CASSLQGRQYF. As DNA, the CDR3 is TGTGCCAGCAGTTTACAGGGGAGGCAGTATTTT. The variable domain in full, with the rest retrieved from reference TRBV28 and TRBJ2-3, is DVKVTQSSRYLVKRTGEKVFLECVQDMDHENMFWYRQDPGLGLRLIYFSYDVKMKEKGDIPEGYSVSREKKERFSLILESASTNQTSMYLCASSLQGRQYFGPGTRLTVL.

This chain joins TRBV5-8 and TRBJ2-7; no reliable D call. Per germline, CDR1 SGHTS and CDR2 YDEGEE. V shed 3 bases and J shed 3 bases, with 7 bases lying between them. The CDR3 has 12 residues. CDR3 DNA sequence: TGTGCCAGCAGCTCGTTGGGCTACGAGCAGTACTTC. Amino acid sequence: CASSSLGYEQYF.

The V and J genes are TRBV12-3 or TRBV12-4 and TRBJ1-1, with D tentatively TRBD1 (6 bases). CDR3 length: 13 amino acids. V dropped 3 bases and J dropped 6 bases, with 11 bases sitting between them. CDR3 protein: CASSFDRKAEAFF. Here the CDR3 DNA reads TGTGCCAGCAGTTTCGACAGGAAGGCTGAAGCTTTCTTT.

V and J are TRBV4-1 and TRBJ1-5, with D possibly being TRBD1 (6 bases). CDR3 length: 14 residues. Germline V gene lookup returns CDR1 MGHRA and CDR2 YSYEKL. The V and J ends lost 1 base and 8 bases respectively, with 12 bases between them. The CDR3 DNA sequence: TGCGCCAGCAGCCAAGTGGCAGGGGTTGAGCCCCAGCATTTT. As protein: CASSQVAGVEPQHF.

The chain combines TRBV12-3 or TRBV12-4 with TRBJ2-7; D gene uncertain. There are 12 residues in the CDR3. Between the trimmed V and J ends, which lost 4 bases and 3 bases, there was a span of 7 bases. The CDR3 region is CASSSSDYEQYF. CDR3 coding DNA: TGTGCCAGCAGTTCATCCGACTACGAGCAGTACTTC.

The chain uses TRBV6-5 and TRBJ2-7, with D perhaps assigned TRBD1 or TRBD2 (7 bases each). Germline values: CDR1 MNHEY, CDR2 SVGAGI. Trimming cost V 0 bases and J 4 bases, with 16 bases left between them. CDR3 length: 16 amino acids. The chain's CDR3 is CASSYSSARGGYEQYF. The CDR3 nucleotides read TGTGCCAGCAGTTACTCGTCCGCCAGGGGGGGTTACGAGCAGTACTTC.

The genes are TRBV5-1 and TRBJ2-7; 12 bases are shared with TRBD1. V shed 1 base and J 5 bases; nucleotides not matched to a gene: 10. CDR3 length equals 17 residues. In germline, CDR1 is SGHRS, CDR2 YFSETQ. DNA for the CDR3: TGCGCCAGCAGCTTGTTCCGAACCGGGACAGGGGGCGACGAGCAGTACTTC. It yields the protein CASSLFRTGTGGDEQYF. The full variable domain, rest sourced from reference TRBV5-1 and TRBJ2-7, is KAGVTQTPRYLIKTRGQQVTLSCSPISGHRSVSWYQQTPGQGLQFLFEYFSETQRNKGNFPGRFSGRQFSNSRSEMNVSTLELGDSALYLCASSLFRTGTGGDEQYFGPGTRLTVT.

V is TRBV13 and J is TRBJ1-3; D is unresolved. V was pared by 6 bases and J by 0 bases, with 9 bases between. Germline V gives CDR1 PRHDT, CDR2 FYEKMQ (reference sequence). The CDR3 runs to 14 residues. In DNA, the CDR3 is TGTGCCAGCAGGCGGACGAGCTCTGGAAACACCATATATTTT. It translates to CASRRTSSGNTIYF. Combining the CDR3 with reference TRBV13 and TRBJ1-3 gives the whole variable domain AAGVIQSPRHLIKEKRETATLKCYPIPRHDTVYWYQQGPGQDPQFLISFYEKMQSDKGSIPDRFSAQQFSDYHSELNMSSLELGDSALYFCASRRTSSGNTIYFGEGSWLTVV.

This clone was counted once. The CDR3 nucleotides are TGTGCCAGCAGTGGGACAGGGGGCAAGAATTCACCCCTCCACTTT. Its translation is CASSGTGGKNSPLHF. The rearrangement uses TRBV27 and TRBJ1-6, with TRBD1 identical over 12 bases. The J segment lost 7 bases and the V segment lost 5 bases, leaving 3 bases of the junction unmatched. The CDR3 runs 15 residues. Germline assignment: CDR1 MNHEY and CDR2 SMNVEV (reference sequence).

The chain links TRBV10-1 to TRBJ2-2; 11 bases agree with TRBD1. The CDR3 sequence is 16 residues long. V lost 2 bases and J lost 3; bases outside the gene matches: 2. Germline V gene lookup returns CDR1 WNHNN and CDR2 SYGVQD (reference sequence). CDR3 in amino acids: CASSERGQGDTGELFF. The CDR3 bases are TGCGCCAGCAGTGAGCGGGGACAGGGGGACACCGGGGAGCTGTTTTTT.

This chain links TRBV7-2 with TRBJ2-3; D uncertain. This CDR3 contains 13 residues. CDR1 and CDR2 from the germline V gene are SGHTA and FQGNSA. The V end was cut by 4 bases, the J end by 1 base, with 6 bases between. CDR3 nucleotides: TGTGCCAGCAGCTCGGACGGCACAGATACGCAGTATTTT. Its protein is CASSSDGTDTQYF.

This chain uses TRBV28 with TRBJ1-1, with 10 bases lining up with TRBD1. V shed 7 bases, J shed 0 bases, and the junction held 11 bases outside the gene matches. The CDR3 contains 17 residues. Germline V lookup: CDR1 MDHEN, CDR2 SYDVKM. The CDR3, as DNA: TGTGCCAGCACCTCTCCGGGACAGGGGTACATGAACACTGAAGCTTTCTTT. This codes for CASTSPGQGYMNTEAFF.